This TCR beta chain came from a study of T cell responses to AZD1222 COVID-19 vaccine. The method was immunoSEQ multiplex PCR; TCRdb's version includes in-frame clones alone and lacks a portion of them. The sample lists 110,000 to 150,000 clones, 92% occurring once. Trimming took off 2 bases at V and 6 bases at J, with 3 bases between the two ends. The CDR3 covers 11 residues. In germline, CDR1 is SGHNT, CDR2 YYREEE (reference sequence). The source is an adult in good health. The source material was peripheral blood, sampled on day 0 of AZD1222 vaccination. The chain has TRBV5-4 and TRBJ1-3; unclear D gene. Here the CDR3 DNA reads TGTGCCAGCAGCTTCCAAAACACCATATATTTT. Residues: CASSFQNTIYF.